This TCR beta chain was recovered during a study of shared clonotypes between healthy human individuals. Only in-frame clones appear in the TCRdb table, and some are missing; sequencing was by immunoSEQ multiplex PCR. Here the sample spans about 1.9 million clones, roughly 93% being singletons. About this clone: The antigen remains undetermined.

As defined, naive CD8 cells were CD45RO-negative and positively selected for CCR7, with terminally differentiated effector memory CD45RA+ cells excluded. This CDR3 comprises 17 residues. V lost 3 bases and J 3 bases, leaving 18 bases between the germline ends. Germline values: CDR1 SEHNR, CDR2 FQNEAQ (reference sequence). Study conclusions and caveats: Only blood was sampled; tissue repertoires likely differ. The study found lower generation probabilities in non-shared clonotypes than in those shared by all four donors. Rarefaction indicated that sorted-subset sequencing remained incomplete although depth was large.

Sequencing used naive CD8+ T cells from PBMCs. The chain employs TRBV7-9 and TRBJ1-5; D gene ambiguous. The receptor was isolated from a man younger than 35 in good health. Some clones in this sample may be carry-over from other donors' samples. The CDR3 nucleotides are TGTGCCAGCAGCTTGGTCCTGGGTGATCGAACCAATCAGCCCCAGCATTTT. Protein: CASSLVLGDRTNQPQHF.